This is a list of T cell receptor beta chains from one sample in a study of PD-1 blockade in classical Hodgkin lymphoma. Sequencing was performed with immunoSEQ multiplex PCR; in TCRdb, only in-frame clones are kept and a portion is missing. The top ten clones hold about 9.3% of a sample with roughly 60,000 clones, roughly nine tenths of them seen once. The sequences come from peripheral blood mononuclear cells (PBMCs), collected before the fourth cycle of nivolumab. The receptors were sampled from a human donor with classical Hodgkin lymphoma. CDR3s include the opening cysteine and the closing phenylalanine or tryptophan. D genes are given only for firm matches. Clone size, where shown, is once, few, many, or a class for clones that have expanded.

clone size	D gene	V gene	J gene	CDR3 DNA	CDR3 protein
.	.	TRBV14	TRBJ1-1	TGTGCCAGCAGCCTCTCGGGGAACACTGAAGCTTTCTTT	CASSLSGNTEAFF
.	.	TRBV2	TRBJ2-7	TGTGCCAGCATGGGAACGAGGGTTCCACTCCAATCAATCTCCTACGAGCAGTACTTC	CASMGTRVPLQSISYEQYF
.	.	TRBV7-9	TRBJ1-3	TGTGCCAGCAGCGCCGGGACTCTTTATAACACCATATATTTT	CASSAGTLYNTIYF
.	TRBD1	TRBV27	TRBJ2-1	TGTGCCAGCACCGAACGACAGGGATCGAGAGATGAGCAGTTCTTC	CASTERQGSRDEQFF
.	TRBD1	TRBV2	TRBJ2-7	TGTGCCAGCAGTGTCGACAGGGTGGGCGAGCAGTACTTC	CASSVDRVGEQYF
.	.	TRBV2	TRBJ1-5	TGTGCCAGCAGCGAAGGTACAGATGCTAAAAATCAGCCCCAGCATTTT	CASSEGTDAKNQPQHF
.	.	TRBV21-1	TRBJ2-2	TGTGCCAGCAAACCAACCGGGGAGCTGTTTTTT	CASKPTGELFF
.	.	TRBV9	TRBJ2-3	TGTGCCAGCAGCTACCCAGGACCTAACACAGATACGCAGTATTTT	CASSYPGPNTDTQYF
.	TRBD2	TRBV5-4	TRBJ2-1	TGTGCCAGCCACGGGGCTAGCGGGGTAGAAGAGCAGTTCTTC	CASHGASGVEEQFF
.	.	TRBV7-9	TRBJ2-1	TGTGCCAGCAGCTTAGGACTGGATAGGACCAATGAGCAGTTCTTC	CASSLGLDRTNEQFF
.	TRBD1	TRBV5-1	TRBJ1-2	TGCGCCAGCAGTAGCGGACAGGGAGGGTCCTATGGCTACACCTTC	CASSSGQGGSYGYTF
once	.	TRBV6-4	TRBJ2-3	TGTGCCAGCAGTGACTCGGAAACAGATACGCAGTATTTT	CASSDSETDTQYF
once	.	TRBV5-4	TRBJ2-7	TGTGCCAGCAGCCCCAGAGGAGGCGGGCCCAGCTACGAGCAGTACTTC	CASSPRGGGPSYEQYF
.	.	TRBV7-6	TRBJ2-7	TGTGCCAGCAGCTTAGGTCCATCCTACGAGCAGTACTTC	CASSLGPSYEQYF
.	.	TRBV4-1	TRBJ1-6	TGCGCCAGCAGCACCCGGACCGATTCACCCCTCCACTTT	CASSTRTDSPLHF
.	.	TRBV6-6	TRBJ1-1	TGTGCCGCGAGATCCGGGACATTTAAAAGGGACACTGAAGCTTTCTTT	CAARSGTFKRDTEAFF
.	TRBD2	TRBV7-6	TRBJ2-2	TGTGCCAGCAGCCCCGGGGGGAGGAAGGCCACCGGGGAGCTGTTTTTT	CASSPGGRKATGELFF